Listed here are 21 T cell receptor beta chains from one sample, sequenced in a study of technical replicates of blood from a few donors. The table came from immunoSEQ multiplex PCR; TCRdb's copy has only in-frame clones and leaves some out. Of over 55,000 clones listed, 70% to 90% are singletons. Sequenced input: PBMCs. The receptors were gathered from a human donor in good health. Some clones in this sample may be carry-over from other donors' samples.

The CDR3 loop is CAINAGGYTDTQYF. In DNA form, the CDR3 reads TGTGCCATCAATGCGGGGGGATACACAGATACGCAGTATTTT. V is TRBV10-3 and J is TRBJ2-3; 8 bases are shared with TRBD2. Germline V gene lookup returns CDR1 ENHRY and CDR2 SYGVKD. The CDR3 sequence is 14 residues long. V was clipped by 7 bases and J by 2 bases; unmatched bases: 5.

V and J are TRBV10-3 and TRBJ1-4, with D hard to call. Germline values: CDR1 ENHRY, CDR2 SYGVKD. CDR3 size: 18 residues. The ends were cut back, 0 bases at V and 5 bases at J, with 19 bases in the middle. CDR3 region: CAISESRPDQILNEKLFF. The CDR3 coding sequence is TGTGCCATCAGTGAGTCGAGGCCAGACCAAATTCTGAATGAAAAACTGTTTTTT.

This CDR3 is CASSLQGGNYGYTF. The CDR3 DNA follows: TGTGCCAGCAGTTTACAGGGGGGAAACTATGGCTACACCTTC. The chain uses TRBV27 and TRBJ1-2; 7 bases line up with TRBD1. Losses at the gene ends were 2 bases for V and 2 bases for J; bases not matched to a gene: 2. The CDR3 contains 14 residues. CDR1 and CDR2 (germline): MNHEY, SMNVEV (reference sequence).

The J gene is TRBJ2-1, the V gene TRBV5-1; D possibly corresponds to TRBD2 (5 bases). The length of the CDR3 is 17 residues. Germline values: CDR1 SGHRS, CDR2 YFSETQ. The V gene lost 4 bases and the J gene lost 9 bases, with 26 bases spanning the gap. The CDR3: CASSPGGSAGGILEQFF. CDR3 DNA: TGCGCCAGCAGCCCAGGAGGCAGTGCCGGAGGAATTCTTGAGCAGTTCTTC.

This clone was seen just once. This chain links TRBV19 with TRBJ1-5; 7 nucleotides match TRBD1. Losses at the gene ends were 7 bases for V and 0 bases for J; bases not matched to a gene: 6. The CDR3 is 15 amino acids. CDR1 LNHDA and CDR2 SQIVND come from the germline V gene (reference sequence). The CDR3 reads CASNPGTDSNQPQHF. CDR3 DNA sequence: TGTGCCAGTAACCCCGGGACAGATAGCAATCAGCCCCAGCATTTT.

This chain uses TRBV21-1 with TRBJ1-6; TRBD1, as called in the table, went unchecked against the DNA. TRBV21-1 is reported as a pseudogene. The CDR3 is 14 residues long. The CDR3 here is CASFSGTGNSPLHF. In DNA form, the CDR3 reads TGTGCCAGCTTTAGCGGGACAGGGAATTCACCCCTCCACTTT.

The chain has TRBV27 and TRBJ2-7; TRBD2 agrees at 8 bases. Losses at the gene ends were 2 bases for V and 2 bases for J; bases not matched to a gene: 2. Germline values: CDR1 MNHEY, CDR2 SMNVEV (reference sequence). The CDR3 has 14 residues. The CDR3, as DNA: TGTGCCAGCAGTTTAGCGGGGGGTCCCTACGAGCAGTACTTC. Protein: CASSLAGGPYEQYF.

The chain combines TRBV27 with TRBJ2-7; TRBD2 aligns across 8 bases. V shed 6 bases and J 7 bases; nucleotides not matched to a gene: 14. CDR3 size: 15 residues. The germline V gene has CDR1 MNHEY and CDR2 SMNVEV (reference sequence). The CDR3 DNA is TGTGCCAGCAGCCTGAGCGGGAGCCCTGGGGAAGAGCAGTACTTC. It translates to CASSLSGSPGEEQYF.

This chain joins TRBV5-1 and TRBJ2-3, with 8 bases lining up with TRBD2. Germline trimming cut 4 bases from V and 0 bases from J; bases unmatched to any gene: 7. CDR3 length: 16 residues. Looked up from germline, CDR1 is SGHRS and CDR2 is YFSETQ. CDR3 loop: CASSRQLAESTDTQYF. The CDR3 DNA sequence: TGCGCCAGCAGCCGCCAACTAGCGGAGAGCACAGATACGCAGTATTTT. Supplemented by reference TRBV5-1 and TRBJ2-3, the full variable domain reads KAGVTQTPRYLIKTRGQQVTLSCSPISGHRSVSWYQQTPGQGLQFLFEYFSETQRNKGNFPGRFSGRQFSNSRSEMNVSTLELGDSALYLCASSRQLAESTDTQYFGPGTRLTVL.

V and J are TRBV7-3 and TRBJ2-2; D call uncertain. The CDR3 loop spans 14 amino acids. V gave up 0 bases and J gave up 3 bases, with 5 bases separating them. Germline V gene lookup returns CDR1 SGHTA and CDR2 FQGTGA. Written as DNA, the CDR3 is TGTGCCAGCAGCTTAACGTATTACACCGGGGAGCTGTTTTTT. Translating it yields CASSLTYYTGELFF.

The V gene is TRBV7-3, the J gene TRBJ2-2; 7 nucleotides match TRBD2. CDR3 length equals 13 residues. The J segment lost 7 bases and the V segment lost 8 bases, leaving 7 bases of the junction unmatched. CDR1 SGHTA and CDR2 FQGTGA come from the germline V gene. CDR3 DNA: TGTGCCAGCTCGCCTAGCGGCCTCGGGGAGCTGTTTTTT. It specifies CASSPSGLGELFF. Looking up the rest from reference TRBV7-3 and TRBJ2-2 gives the full variable domain: GAGVSQTPSNKVTEKGKYVELRCDPISGHTALYWYRQSLGQGPEFLIYFQGTGAADDSGLPNDRFFAVRPEGSVSTLKIQRTERGDSAVYLCASSPSGLGELFFGEGSRLTVL.

The V and J genes are TRBV4-3 and TRBJ2-2; 7 bases line up with TRBD1. Germline CDR1 and CDR2: LGHNA and YSLEER. The V segment lost 4 bases and the J segment 1 base; nucleotides outside the gene matches: 9. This CDR3 has 17 amino acids. The CDR3: CASSPPPAGGNTGELFF. The DNA for the CDR3 is TGCGCCAGCAGCCCCCCGCCGGCAGGGGGGAACACCGGGGAGCTGTTTTTT.

The V call is TRBV27, the J call TRBJ2-3; perhaps TRBD2 as D (6 bases). The CDR3 consists of 16 residues. Trimming left V 11 bases short and J 4 bases short, with 25 bases between. Germline assignment: CDR1 MNHEY and CDR2 SMNVEV (reference sequence). The CDR3 nucleotides read TGTGCCCCCCGGGGGTCTCGCGGCGGTTTCTCAGATACGCAGTATTTT. It encodes CAPRGSRGGFSDTQYF.

The chain joins TRBV4-3 to TRBJ2-7; weak D call: TRBD2 (6 bases). This CDR3 spans 16 amino acids. CDR1 is LGHNA and CDR2 is YSLEER in the germline V gene. Trimming took 0 bases from V and 4 from J, leaving 16 bases between them. This chain's CDR3 is CASSQDLLAFSYEQYF. The CDR3 nucleotides read TGCGCCAGCAGCCAAGATTTACTAGCATTTTCGTACGAGCAGTACTTC.

The chain couples TRBV27 to TRBJ2-5, with 9 positions matching TRBD1. Trimming removed 6 bases from V and 4 bases from J; junction bases left unmatched: 12. Germline V gives CDR1 MNHEY, CDR2 SMNVEV (reference sequence). The CDR3 totals 16 residues. Here the CDR3 DNA reads TGTGCCAGCAGAAAACAGGGGGCTGTAAGCCGAGAGACCCAGTACTTC. As protein: CASRKQGAVSRETQYF.

This rearrangement joins TRBV12-5 to TRBJ2-7; 7 bases line up with TRBD1. The trim removed 0 bases at V and 2 bases at J, leaving 10 bases unmatched. The CDR3 is made up of 17 amino acids. The V gene's germline CDR1 is LGHNT and CDR2 FRNRAP. The CDR3 region has the DNA TGTGCTAGTGGTTTGGTAGTGACGCGGACAGGCCCCTACGAGCAGTACTTC. This codes for CASGLVVTRTGPYEQYF.

J is TRBJ1-6 and V is TRBV9; perhaps TRBD1 as D (5 bases). The CDR3 consists of 14 residues. V was clipped by 4 bases and J by 14 bases, with 19 bases between them. From germline, CDR1 is SGDLS and CDR2 YYNGEE. The CDR3 DNA reads TGTGCCAGCAGCTTAGGAACCGGGGGTCGGGCCCTCCACTTT. Translation: CASSLGTGGRALHF.

The rearrangement uses TRBV19 and TRBJ1-1; TRBD1 aligns across 12 bases. V lost 4 bases and J lost 6; bases outside the gene matches: 15. The CDR3 contains 18 residues. The V gene's germline CDR1 is LNHDA and CDR2 SQIVND (reference sequence). The CDR3: CASSTGQGARWSSAEAFF. The CDR3 nucleotides read TGTGCCAGTAGTACGGGACAGGGGGCAAGGTGGTCAAGCGCTGAAGCTTTCTTT.

This clone was seen just once. This chain uses TRBV7-3 with TRBJ2-1, with D possibly being TRBD2 (6 bases). The V gene's germline CDR1 is SGHTA and CDR2 FQGTGA. There are 15 residues in the CDR3. V was cut by 2 bases and J by 4 bases, with 12 bases left in between. CDR3 amino acids: CASSLDIGGYNEQFF. The CDR3 DNA follows: TGTGCCAGCAGCTTAGATATCGGGGGATACAATGAGCAGTTCTTC. The entire variable domain, with the rest obtained from reference TRBV7-3 and TRBJ2-1, is as follows: GAGVSQTPSNKVTEKGKYVELRCDPISGHTALYWYRQSLGQGPEFLIYFQGTGAADDSGLPNDRFFAVRPEGSVSTLKIQRTERGDSAVYLCASSLDIGGYNEQFFGPGTRLTVL.

The chain carries TRBV2 and TRBJ1-2, with 7 positions matching TRBD1. Germline CDR1 reads SNHLY; CDR2 reads FYNNEI. The CDR3 covers 15 residues. The trim removed 2 bases at V and 2 bases at J, leaving 5 bases unmatched. The CDR3 sequence is CASSERGQANYGYTF. DNA for the CDR3: TGTGCCAGCAGTGAACGAGGACAGGCGAACTATGGCTACACCTTC. Based on the CDR3 plus reference TRBV2 and TRBJ1-2, the full variable domain is EPEVTQTPSHQVTQMGQEVILRCVPISNHLYFYWYRQILGQKVEFLVSFYNNEISEKSEIFDDQFSVERPDGSNFTLKIRSTKLEDSAMYFCASSERGQANYGYTFGSGTRLTVV.

The chain combines TRBV5-5 with TRBJ2-3; a weak D match, TRBD2 (6 bases). The germline V gene encodes CDR1 SGHKS and CDR2 YYEKEE (reference sequence). V was shortened by 3 bases and J by 0 bases, with 8 bases between the two germline ends. The CDR3 loop spans 14 amino acids. Here the CDR3 reads CASSSGTSTDTQYF. In nucleotides, the CDR3 is TGTGCCAGCAGCTCCGGGACTAGCACAGATACGCAGTATTTT. Full variable domain (missing parts from reference TRBV5-5 and TRBJ2-3): DAGVTQSPTHLIKTRGQQVTLRCSPISGHKSVSWYQQVLGQGPQFIFQYYEKEERGRGNFPDRFSARQFPNYSSELNVNALLLGDSALYLCASSSGTSTDTQYFGPGTRLTVL.